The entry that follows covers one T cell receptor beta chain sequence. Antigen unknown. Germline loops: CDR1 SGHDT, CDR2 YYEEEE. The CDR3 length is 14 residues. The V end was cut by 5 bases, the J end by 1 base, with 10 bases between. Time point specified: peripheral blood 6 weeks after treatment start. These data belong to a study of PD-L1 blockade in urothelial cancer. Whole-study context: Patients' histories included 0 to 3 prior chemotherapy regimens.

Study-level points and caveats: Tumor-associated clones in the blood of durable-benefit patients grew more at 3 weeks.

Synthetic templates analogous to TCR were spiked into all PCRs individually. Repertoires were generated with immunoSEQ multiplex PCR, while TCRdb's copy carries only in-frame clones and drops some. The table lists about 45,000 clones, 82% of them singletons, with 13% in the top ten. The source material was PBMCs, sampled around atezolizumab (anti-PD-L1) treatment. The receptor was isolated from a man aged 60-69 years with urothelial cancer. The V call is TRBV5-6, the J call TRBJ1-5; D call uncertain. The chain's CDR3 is CASSRRGSNQPQHF. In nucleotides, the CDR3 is TGTGCCAGCAGTAGAAGAGGGAGCAATCAGCCCCAGCATTTT.